This T cell receptor (beta chain) was sequenced during a study of CD8 T cells in Susac syndrome. Random hexamers served to reverse transcribe roughly 0.5 to 1 ug RNA. It was immunoSEQ multiplex PCR that amplified TCR beta CDR3 across 54 Vbeta and 13 Jbeta. TCRdb processed the immunoSEQ multiplex PCR reads anew with MiXCR; each CDR3 protein has one entry. The table records some 99,000 distinct CDR3 sequences, 90% to 98% of them present only once. Healthy donors served as the controls. They were matched for age and sex. V dropped 2 bases and J dropped 7 bases, with 12 bases sitting between them. The V gene's germline CDR1 is SGHTA and CDR2 FQGTGA. The CDR3 consists of 14 residues.

The chain recombines TRBV7-3 with TRBJ2-1, with D tentatively TRBD1 (6 bases). This TCR derives from a human donor in good health. Sequenced material: CD4+ T cells from PBMCs. As DNA, the CDR3 is TGTGCCAGCAGCTTAGATTACAGGGATAATGAGCAGTTCTTC. Its translation is CASSLDYRDNEQFF.